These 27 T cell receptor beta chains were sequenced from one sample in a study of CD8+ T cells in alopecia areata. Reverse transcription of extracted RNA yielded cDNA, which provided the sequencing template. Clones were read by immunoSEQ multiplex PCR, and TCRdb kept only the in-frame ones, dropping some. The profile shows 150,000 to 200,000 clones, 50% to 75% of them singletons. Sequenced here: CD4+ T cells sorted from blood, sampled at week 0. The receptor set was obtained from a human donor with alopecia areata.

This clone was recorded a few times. CDR3 in DNA: TGCGCCAGCAGCCGATACGGGACATTAGAAAACACCGGGGAGCTGTTTTTT. This translates into CASSRYGTLENTGELFF. The V gene is TRBV5-1, the J gene TRBJ2-2; D possibly corresponds to TRBD1 (6 bases). CDR1 and CDR2 from the germline V gene are SGHRS and YFSETQ. This CDR3 region has 17 residues. V lost 4 bases and J 2 bases, leaving 18 bases between the germline ends.

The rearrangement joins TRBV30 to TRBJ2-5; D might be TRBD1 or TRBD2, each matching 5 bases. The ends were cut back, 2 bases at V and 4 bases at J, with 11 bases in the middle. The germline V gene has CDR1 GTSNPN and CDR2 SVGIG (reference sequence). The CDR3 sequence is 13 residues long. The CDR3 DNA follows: TGTGCCTGGAGTTTGGGGGTTGTAGAGACCCAGTACTTC. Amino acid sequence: CAWSLGVVETQYF. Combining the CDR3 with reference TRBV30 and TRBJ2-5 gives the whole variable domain SQTIHQWPATLVQPVGSPLSLECTVEGTSNPNLYWYRQAAGRGLQLLFYSVGIGQISSEVPQNLSASRPQDRQFILSSKKLLLSDSGFYLCAWSLGVVETQYFGPGTRLLVL.

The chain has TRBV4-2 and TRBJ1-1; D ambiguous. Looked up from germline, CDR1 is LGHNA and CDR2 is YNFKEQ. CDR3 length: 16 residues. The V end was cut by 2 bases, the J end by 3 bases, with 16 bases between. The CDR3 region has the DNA TGTGCCAGCAGCCAAACCCCCTCCGGTGGGGACACTGAAGCTTTCTTT. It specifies CASSQTPSGGDTEAFF.

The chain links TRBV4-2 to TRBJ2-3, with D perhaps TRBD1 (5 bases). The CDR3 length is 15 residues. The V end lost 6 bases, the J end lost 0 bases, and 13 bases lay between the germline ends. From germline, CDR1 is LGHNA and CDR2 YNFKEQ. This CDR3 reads CASSLDSQSTDTQYF. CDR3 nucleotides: TGTGCCAGCAGTTTAGACAGCCAGAGCACAGATACGCAGTATTTT.

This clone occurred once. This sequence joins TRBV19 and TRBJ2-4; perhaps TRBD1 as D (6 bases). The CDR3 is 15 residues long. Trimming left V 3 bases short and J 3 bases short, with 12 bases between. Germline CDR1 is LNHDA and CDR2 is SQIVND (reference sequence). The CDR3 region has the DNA TGTGCCAGTAGTATGGAACAGGGCTACAAAAACATTCAGTACTTC. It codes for CASSMEQGYKNIQYF.

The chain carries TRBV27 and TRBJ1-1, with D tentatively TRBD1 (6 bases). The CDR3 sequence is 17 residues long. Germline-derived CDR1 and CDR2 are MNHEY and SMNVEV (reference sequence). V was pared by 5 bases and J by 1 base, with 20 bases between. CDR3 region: CASSREGDRVWNTEAFF. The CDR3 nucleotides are TGTGCCAGCAGTAGGGAGGGGGACCGGGTTTGGAACACTGAAGCTTTCTTT.

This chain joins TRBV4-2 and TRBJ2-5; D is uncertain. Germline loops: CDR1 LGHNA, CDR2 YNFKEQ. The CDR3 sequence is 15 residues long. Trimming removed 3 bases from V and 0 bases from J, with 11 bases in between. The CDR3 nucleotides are TGTGCCAGCAGCCATACGGACGGTTACCAAGAGACCCAGTACTTC. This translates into CASSHTDGYQETQYF.

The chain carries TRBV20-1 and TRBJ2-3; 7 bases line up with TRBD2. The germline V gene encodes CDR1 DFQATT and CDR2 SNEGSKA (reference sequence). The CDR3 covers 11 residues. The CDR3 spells CSAGGTDTQYF. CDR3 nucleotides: TGCAGCGCGGGGGGCACAGATACGCAGTATTTT.

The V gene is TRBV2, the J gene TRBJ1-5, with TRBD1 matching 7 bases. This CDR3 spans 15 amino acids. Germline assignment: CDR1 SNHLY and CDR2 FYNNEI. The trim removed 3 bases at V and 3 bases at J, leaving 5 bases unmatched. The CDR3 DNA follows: TGTGCCAGCAGTGATCGACAGGGTTACAATCAGCCCCAGCATTTT. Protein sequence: CASSDRQGYNQPQHF.

The CDR3 is CASSRDRDYGYTF. The CDR3 region has the DNA TGTGCCAGCAGTCGGGACAGGGACTATGGCTACACCTTC. The rearrangement uses TRBV2 and TRBJ1-2, with 9 bases that match TRBD1. Per germline, CDR1 SNHLY and CDR2 FYNNEI. This CDR3 has 13 residues. The junction had 1 base not matched to a gene; V was cut back by 5 bases and J by 3 bases.

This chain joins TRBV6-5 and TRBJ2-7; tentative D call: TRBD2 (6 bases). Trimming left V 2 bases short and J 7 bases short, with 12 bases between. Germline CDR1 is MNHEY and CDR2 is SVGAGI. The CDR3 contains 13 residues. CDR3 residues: CASSYREFQEQYF. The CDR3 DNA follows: TGTGCCAGCAGTTACCGGGAGTTTCAGGAGCAGTACTTC.

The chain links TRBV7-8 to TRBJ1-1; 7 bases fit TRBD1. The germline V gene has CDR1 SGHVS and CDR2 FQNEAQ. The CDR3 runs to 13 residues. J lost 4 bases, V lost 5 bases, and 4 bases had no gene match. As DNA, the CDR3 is TGTGCCAGCAGCCCTCGACAGGGCACTGAAGCTTTCTTT. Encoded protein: CASSPRQGTEAFF.

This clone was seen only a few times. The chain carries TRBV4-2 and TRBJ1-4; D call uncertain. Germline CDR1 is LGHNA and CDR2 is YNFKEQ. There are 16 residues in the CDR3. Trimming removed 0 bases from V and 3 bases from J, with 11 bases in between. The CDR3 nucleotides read TGTGCCAGCAGCCAAGATAGGAGGCAATCTAATGAAAAACTGTTTTTT. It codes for CASSQDRRQSNEKLFF.

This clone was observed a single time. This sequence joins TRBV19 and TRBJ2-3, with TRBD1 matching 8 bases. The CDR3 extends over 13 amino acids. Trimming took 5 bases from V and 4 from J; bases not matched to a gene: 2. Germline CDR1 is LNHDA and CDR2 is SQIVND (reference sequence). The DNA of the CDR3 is TGTGCCAGTAGTCCGACAGGGGCAGATACGCAGTATTTT. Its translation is CASSPTGADTQYF.

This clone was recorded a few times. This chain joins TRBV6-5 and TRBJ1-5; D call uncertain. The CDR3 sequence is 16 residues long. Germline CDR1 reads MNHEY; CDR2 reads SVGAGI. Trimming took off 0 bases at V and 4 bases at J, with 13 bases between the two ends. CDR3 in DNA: TGTGCCAGCAGTTACTCGAAGCAAGGGAATAATCAGCCCCAGCATTTT. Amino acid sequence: CASSYSKQGNNQPQHF.

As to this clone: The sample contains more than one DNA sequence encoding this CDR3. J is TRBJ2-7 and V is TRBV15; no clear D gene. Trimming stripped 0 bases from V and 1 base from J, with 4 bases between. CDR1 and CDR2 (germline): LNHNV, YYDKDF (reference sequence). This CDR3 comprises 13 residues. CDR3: CATSRDPSYEQYF. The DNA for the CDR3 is TGTGCCACCAGCAGAGACCCGTCCTACGAGCAGTACTTC.

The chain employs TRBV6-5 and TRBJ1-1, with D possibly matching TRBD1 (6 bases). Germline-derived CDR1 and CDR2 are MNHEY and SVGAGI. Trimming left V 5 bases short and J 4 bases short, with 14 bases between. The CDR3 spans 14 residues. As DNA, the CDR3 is TGTGCCAGCAGTAGTTGGGACAAATCCACTGAAGCTTTCTTT. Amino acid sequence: CASSSWDKSTEAFF.

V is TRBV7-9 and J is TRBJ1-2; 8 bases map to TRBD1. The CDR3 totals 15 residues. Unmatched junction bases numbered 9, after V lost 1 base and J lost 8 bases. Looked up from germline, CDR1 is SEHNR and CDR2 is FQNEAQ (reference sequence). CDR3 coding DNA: TGTGCCAGCAGCTTAGAAAGAGGACAGGGAAGAGGCTACACCTTC. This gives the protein CASSLERGQGRGYTF.

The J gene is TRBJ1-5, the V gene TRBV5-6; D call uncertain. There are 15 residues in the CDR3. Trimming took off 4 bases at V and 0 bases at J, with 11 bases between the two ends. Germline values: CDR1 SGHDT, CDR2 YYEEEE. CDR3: CASSRLEYSNQPQHF. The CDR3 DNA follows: TGTGCCAGCAGCAGACTAGAATATAGCAATCAGCCCCAGCATTTT.

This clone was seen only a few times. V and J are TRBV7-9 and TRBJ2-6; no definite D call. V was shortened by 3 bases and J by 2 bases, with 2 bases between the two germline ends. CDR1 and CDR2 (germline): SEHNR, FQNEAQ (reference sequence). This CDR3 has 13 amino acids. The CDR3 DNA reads TGTGCCAGCAGCTTGGCTGGGGCCAACGTCCTGACTTTC. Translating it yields CASSLAGANVLTF. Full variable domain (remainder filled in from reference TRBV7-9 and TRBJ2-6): DTGVSQNPRHKITKRGQNVTFRCDPISEHNRLYWYRQTLGQGPEFLTYFQNEAQLEKSRLLSDRFSAERPKGSFSTLEIQRTEQGDSAMYLCASSLAGANVLTFGAGSRLTVL.

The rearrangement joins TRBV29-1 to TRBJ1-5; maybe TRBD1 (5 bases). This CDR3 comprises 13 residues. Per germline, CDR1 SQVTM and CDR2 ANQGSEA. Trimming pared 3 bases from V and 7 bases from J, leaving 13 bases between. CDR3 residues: CSVEEGRDQPQHF. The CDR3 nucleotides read TGCAGCGTTGAGGAAGGCAGGGACCAGCCCCAGCATTTT.

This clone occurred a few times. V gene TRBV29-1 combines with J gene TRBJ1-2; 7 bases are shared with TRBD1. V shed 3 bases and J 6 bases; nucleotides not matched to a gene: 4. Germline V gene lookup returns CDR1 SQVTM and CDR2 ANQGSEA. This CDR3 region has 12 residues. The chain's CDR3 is CSVEVTGDGYTF. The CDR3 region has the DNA TGCAGCGTTGAGGTTACAGGGGATGGCTACACCTTC.

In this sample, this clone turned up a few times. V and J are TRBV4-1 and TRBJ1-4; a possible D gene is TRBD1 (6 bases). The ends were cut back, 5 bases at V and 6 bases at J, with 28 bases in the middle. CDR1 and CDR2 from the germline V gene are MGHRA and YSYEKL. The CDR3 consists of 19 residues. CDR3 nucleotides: TGCGCCAGCAGCGCTACTTTTAAACAGGGCCCCCGGGACCATGAAAAACTGTTTTTT. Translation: CASSATFKQGPRDHEKLFF.

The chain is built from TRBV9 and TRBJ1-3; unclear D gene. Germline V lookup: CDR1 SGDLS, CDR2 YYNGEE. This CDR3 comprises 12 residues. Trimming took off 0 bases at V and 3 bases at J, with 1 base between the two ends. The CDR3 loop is CASSVVGNTIYF. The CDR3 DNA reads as TGTGCCAGCAGCGTAGTTGGAAACACCATATATTTT. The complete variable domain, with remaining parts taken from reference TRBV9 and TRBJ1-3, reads DSGVTQTPKHLITATGQRVTLRCSPRSGDLSVYWYQQSLDQGLQFLIQYYNGEERAKGNILERFSAQQFPDLHSELNLSSLELGDSALYFCASSVVGNTIYFGEGSWLTVV.

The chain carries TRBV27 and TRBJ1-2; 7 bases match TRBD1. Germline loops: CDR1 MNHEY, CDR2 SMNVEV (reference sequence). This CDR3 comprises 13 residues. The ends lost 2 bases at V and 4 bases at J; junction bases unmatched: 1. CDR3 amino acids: CASSLRTGYGYTF. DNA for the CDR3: TGTGCCAGCAGTTTACGGACAGGCTATGGCTACACCTTC.

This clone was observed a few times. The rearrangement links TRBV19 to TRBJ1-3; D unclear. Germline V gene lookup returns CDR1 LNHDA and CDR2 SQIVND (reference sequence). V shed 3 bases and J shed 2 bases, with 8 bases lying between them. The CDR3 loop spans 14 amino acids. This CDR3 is CASSILEPGNTIYF. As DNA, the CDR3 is TGTGCCAGTAGTATTCTTGAACCTGGAAACACCATATATTTT.

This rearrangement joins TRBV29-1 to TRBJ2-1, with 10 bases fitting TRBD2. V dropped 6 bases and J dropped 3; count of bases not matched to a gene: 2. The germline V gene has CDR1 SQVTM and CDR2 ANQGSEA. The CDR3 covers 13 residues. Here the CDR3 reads CSVKRGGYNEQFF. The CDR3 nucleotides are TGCAGCGTCAAGCGGGGGGGCTACAATGAGCAGTTCTTC.